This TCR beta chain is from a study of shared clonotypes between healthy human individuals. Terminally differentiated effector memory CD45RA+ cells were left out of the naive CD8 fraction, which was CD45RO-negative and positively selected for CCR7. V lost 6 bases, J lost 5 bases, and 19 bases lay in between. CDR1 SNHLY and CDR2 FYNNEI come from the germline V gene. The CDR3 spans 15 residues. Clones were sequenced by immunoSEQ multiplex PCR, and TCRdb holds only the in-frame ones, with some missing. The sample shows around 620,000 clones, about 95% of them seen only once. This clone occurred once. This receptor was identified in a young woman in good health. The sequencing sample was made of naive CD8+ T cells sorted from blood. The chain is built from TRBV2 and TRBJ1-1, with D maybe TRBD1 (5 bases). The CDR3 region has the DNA TGTGCCAGCAGGCCAGCGTCCGGGGCGCGGACTGAAGCTTTCTTT. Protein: CASRPASGARTEAFF. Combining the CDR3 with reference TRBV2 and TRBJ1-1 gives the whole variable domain EPEVTQTPSHQVTQMGQEVILRCVPISNHLYFYWYRQILGQKVEFLVSFYNNEISEKSEIFDDQFSVERPDGSNFTLKIRSTKLEDSAMYFCASRPASGARTEAFFGQGTRLTVV.